This is a list of T cell receptor beta chains from one sample in a study of T cells expressing NK-cell markers. TCRdb re-analyzed the 5' RACE reads; it lists each CDR3 protein once, without DNA. Here the sample table reports around 380,000 distinct CDR3 sequences. Material: blood T cells: a sorted CD56 or NKG2C T cell subset, CD4+ or CD8+ T cells, or bulk PBMC T cells (not recorded which). All receptors derive from a woman aged 45-65 years in good health. Both conserved end residues are part of each CDR3.

V gene	J gene	CDR3 protein
TRBV9	TRBJ1-1	CASSVGTGREFARTEAFF
TRBV5-1	TRBJ2-2	CASSAGTGESGELFF
TRBV11-3	TRBJ1-1	CASANRRVNTEAFF
TRBV10-3	TRBJ2-1	CAISESREDEQFF
TRBV4-1	TRBJ2-1	CASSQDVASGRFIDNEQFF
TRBV15	TRBJ2-2	CATSGRGTFNTGELFF
TRBV6-5	TRBJ2-2	CASSRTSGRSGGELFF
TRBV30	TRBJ2-5	CAWSATASETQYF
TRBV12-3/TRBV12-4	TRBJ1-5	CASSSIWAQPQHF
TRBV5-1	TRBJ1-2	CASTETELASGYTF
TRBV11-2	TRBJ2-2	CASSLRQGSNTGELFF
TRBV25-1	TRBJ2-7	CASSVTRRAGEQYF
TRBV12-3/TRBV12-4	TRBJ1-2	CASSWGLTDGYTF
TRBV7-9	TRBJ2-1	CATGKGYNEQFF
TRBV9	TRBJ2-2	CASSVDPLGGELFF
TRBV5-1	TRBJ2-5	CASSGSTGPQETQYF